These 15 T cell receptor beta chains were sequenced from one sample in a study of pediatric ulcerative colitis. Assay used: immunoSEQ multiplex PCR; TCRdb lists only in-frame clones, some missing. The table records approximately 60,000 clones, 86% of them present only once. Sequenced: blood. The source of these receptors is a boy aged 10-17 years with severe ulcerative colitis.

This clone was counted a single time. This chain uses TRBV29-1 with TRBJ1-1; tentatively, D is TRBD1 (5 bases). The CDR3 has 13 amino acids. Germline V gene lookup returns CDR1 SQVTM and CDR2 ANQGSEA. The V end was cut by 7 bases, the J end by 0 bases, with 12 bases between. This CDR3 is CSDLTDMNTEAFF. For the CDR3, the DNA is TGCAGCGACCTGACAGACATGAACACTGAAGCTTTCTTT.

The genes are TRBV5-5 and TRBJ1-3; D ambiguous. The germline CDR1 and CDR2 sequences are SGHKS and YYEKEE (reference sequence). The CDR3 runs to 14 residues. Trimming removed 3 bases at V and 1 base at J, with 8 bases between. The CDR3 loop reads CASSSLASGNTIYF. The CDR3 DNA reads as TGTGCCAGCAGCTCCCTAGCATCTGGAAACACCATATATTTT.

The V call is TRBV4-2, the J call TRBJ2-3; 7 bases align to TRBD2. Trimming cost V 4 bases and J 5 bases; bases outside gene matches: 6. Germline assignment: CDR1 LGHNA and CDR2 YNFKEQ. The CDR3 length is 14 residues. The CDR3 is CASSPRESGDTQYF. DNA for the CDR3: TGTGCCAGCAGCCCGCGGGAGTCGGGAGATACGCAGTATTTT.

V gene TRBV19 combines with J gene TRBJ1-3, with TRBD1 matching over 7 bases. J gave up 4 bases and V 5 bases, and 2 bases lay outside the gene matches. The CDR3 consists of 13 residues. Germline values: CDR1 LNHDA, CDR2 SQIVND (reference sequence). CDR3 residues: CASSPQGGNTIYF. In nucleotides, the CDR3 is TGTGCCAGTAGTCCACAGGGGGGAAACACCATATATTTT.

This sequence joins TRBV4-3 and TRBJ2-7, with 7 bases identical to TRBD2. Germline assignment: CDR1 LGHNA and CDR2 YSLEER. Trimming cost V 2 bases and J 4 bases; bases outside gene matches: 11. This CDR3 contains 16 residues. The DNA for the CDR3 is TGCGCCAGCAGCCAAAGGGCTAGCGGTGGGGAATACGAGCAGTACTTC. Translation gives CASSQRASGGEYEQYF.

This clone was observed once. The rearrangement joins TRBV7-3 to TRBJ1-2; perhaps TRBD1 as D (5 bases). The CDR3 loop spans 15 amino acids. Germline loops: CDR1 SGHTA, CDR2 FQGTGA. The V end lost 2 bases, the J end lost 8 bases, and 18 bases lay between the germline ends. CDR3 region: CASSLGGGEFKGYTF. CDR3 coding DNA: TGTGCCAGCAGCTTAGGGGGAGGGGAATTTAAGGGCTACACCTTC.

The chain is built from TRBV7-9 and TRBJ2-7; the D gene could be TRBD1 or TRBD2 (5 bases each). CDR1 is SEHNR, CDR2 FQNEAQ, per germline (reference sequence). The V gene lost 5 bases and the J gene lost 1 base, with 12 bases spanning the gap. This CDR3 is built from 14 residues. The CDR3 DNA sequence: TGTGCCAGCAGCGGCCGGGACCAATCCTACGAGCAGTACTTC. This translates into CASSGRDQSYEQYF.

The chain joins TRBV11-2 to TRBJ2-1, with a tentative D call TRBD2 (6 bases). The CDR3 has 15 residues. CDR1 SGHAT and CDR2 FQNNGV come from the germline V gene. Trimming removed 5 bases from V and 2 bases from J, with 13 bases in between. The DNA of the CDR3 is TGTGCCAGCAGCCCGGCTAGCGCCACCTACAATGAGCAGTTCTTC. Its protein product is CASSPASATYNEQFF.

CDR3 sequence (DNA): TGTGCCAGCAGCTCGATGACAGGGGCCGAGCAGTACTTC. The encoded protein is CASSSMTGAEQYF. The chain uses TRBV7-6 and TRBJ2-7, with 8 bases aligning to TRBD1. Germline V CDR1 and CDR2: SGHVS, FNYEAQ. CDR3 length equals 13 residues. The ends lost 4 bases at V and 6 bases at J; junction bases unmatched: 5. Based on the CDR3 plus reference TRBV7-6 and TRBJ2-7, the full variable domain is GAGVSQSPRYKVTKRGQDVALRCDPISGHVSLYWYRQALGQGPEFLTYFNYEAQQDKSGLPNDRFSAERPEGSISTLTIQRTEQRDSAMYRCASSSMTGAEQYFGPGTRLTVT.

The genes are TRBV15 and TRBJ2-1; possible D gene TRBD2, 6 bases. V dropped 1 base and J dropped 5 bases, with 21 bases sitting between them. This CDR3 has 18 residues. Germline-derived CDR1 and CDR2 are LNHNV and YYDKDF (reference sequence). CDR3 in amino acids: CATSRVGASGVLNNEQFF. The CDR3 DNA follows: TGTGCCACCAGCAGAGTGGGAGCCTCGGGAGTCCTAAACAATGAGCAGTTCTTC.

V usage is TRBV10-3 and J usage is TRBJ1-1; the D gene is possibly TRBD1 (5 bases). Trimming cost V 6 bases and J 2 bases, with 19 bases left between them. The CDR3 totals 16 residues. CDR1 and CDR2 (germline): ENHRY, SYGVKD. The CDR3 DNA follows: TGTGCCATCAGGGGGCCCCCGGGGAGGAATAACACTGAAGCTTTCTTT. It specifies CAIRGPPGRNNTEAFF.

J is TRBJ2-1 and V is TRBV10-1, with 7 bases fitting TRBD1. Germline V gene data show CDR1 as WNHNN and CDR2 as SYGVQD (reference sequence). V shed 3 bases and J 2 bases; nucleotides not matched to a gene: 4. CDR3 length equals 15 residues. CDR3 loop: CASSDYRGAYNEQFF. In DNA, the CDR3 is TGCGCCAGCAGTGATTACAGGGGCGCCTACAATGAGCAGTTCTTC.

The J gene is TRBJ2-3, the V gene TRBV6-5; D tentatively fits TRBD1 or TRBD2 (6 bases each). Germline V gene data show CDR1 as MNHEY and CDR2 as SVGAGI. V was shortened by 3 bases and J by 8 bases, with 12 bases between the two germline ends. This CDR3 contains 13 residues. The CDR3 region is CASSYGGLGTQYF. DNA of the CDR3: TGTGCCAGCAGTTATGGGGGGCTTGGTACGCAGTATTTT.

The V call is TRBV18, the J call TRBJ2-7, with D uncertain. CDR1 is KGHSH and CDR2 is LQKENI in the germline V gene. V lost 6 bases to trimming and J lost 4 bases, with 16 bases between them. The CDR3 loop spans 14 amino acids. CDR3 coding DNA: TGTGCCAGCTCCGGCTTGGACCAGCCGTACGAGCAGTACTTC. Amino acids: CASSGLDQPYEQYF.

This chain uses TRBV6-5 with TRBJ2-2, with 8 nucleotides matching TRBD2. This CDR3 contains 12 residues. The germline CDR1 and CDR2 sequences are MNHEY and SVGAGI. CDR3: CASGGPPGELFF. DNA for the CDR3: TGTGCTTCGGGGGGGCCCCCCGGGGAGCTGTTTTTT.